The next 19 T cell receptor beta chains were all read from a single sample in a study of T cell changes during pregnancy in multiple sclerosis (dated by TCRdb to 2018 to 2020). Library prep was done by the immunoSEQ multiplex PCR assay. In its TCRdb copy, this immuneACCESS table keeps in-frame sequences only and misses some clones. Where compared with another copy, unresolved V genes explain less than half of these, and the others have no known cause. The sample table records 35,000 to 50,000 clones; about 88% of these occur just once. The ten largest clones take up approximately 1% of the sample. The material sequenced was CD4+ T cells from peripheral blood mononuclear cells, taken in the second trimester of pregnancy. The receptors derive from a female donor with multiple sclerosis, enrolled in a pregnancy study.

The CDR3 coding sequence is TGTGGTGAGGTCAAGCCTGGAAACACCATATATTTT. It translates to CGEVKPGNTIYF. The chain joins TRBV25-1 to TRBJ1-3, with D unclear. From germline, CDR1 is MGHDK and CDR2 SYGVNS. This CDR3 comprises 12 residues.

V and J are TRBV19 and TRBJ1-4; a possible D gene is TRBD1 (6 bases). V dropped 10 bases and J dropped 5 bases, with 20 bases sitting between them. CDR3 length equals 15 residues. Germline values: CDR1 LNHDA, CDR2 SQIVND (reference sequence). The CDR3 sequence: CATSLGTLSNEKLFF. CDR3 nucleotides: TGTGCCACCTCCCTAGGGACACTTTCAAATGAAAAACTGTTTTTT.

The chain employs TRBV7-9 and TRBJ2-7, with 9 bases lining up with TRBD1. The CDR3 sequence is 14 residues long. With V trimmed by 5 bases and J by 3 bases, 5 bases remained unmatched. Germline V gives CDR1 SEHNR, CDR2 FQNEAQ (reference sequence). The CDR3 sequence: CASSARQGDYEQYF. The CDR3 coding sequence is TGTGCCAGCAGCGCCAGACAGGGGGACTACGAGCAGTACTTC. The full variable domain, completed using reference TRBV7-9 and TRBJ2-7, is DTGVSQNPRHKITKRGQNVTFRCDPISEHNRLYWYRQTLGQGPEFLTYFQNEAQLEKSRLLSDRFSAERPKGSFSTLEIQRTEQGDSAMYLCASSARQGDYEQYFGPGTRLTVT.

The V call is TRBV28, the J call TRBJ2-6; no clear D gene. V lost 6 bases, J lost 0 bases, and 3 bases lay in between. The CDR3 covers 13 residues. Germline V gene data show CDR1 as MDHEN and CDR2 as SYDVKM. The CDR3 DNA reads as TGTGCCAGCAGCAACTCTGGGGCCAACGTCCTGACTTTC. This gives the protein CASSNSGANVLTF.

For the CDR3, the DNA is TGTGCCAGCTCCAGAGCGGGAGGCTCCTACAATGAGCAGTTCTTC. It encodes CASSRAGGSYNEQFF. The chain has TRBV5-4 and TRBJ2-1; TRBD2 matches 9 bases. The V and J ends lost 7 bases and 0 bases, in that order; junction bases with no gene match: 5. Germline CDR1 and CDR2: SGHNT and YYREEE (reference sequence). The CDR3 loop spans 15 amino acids.

This clone turned up a few times. The CDR3, as DNA: TGTGCCAGCAGAACACAGGGCACAATGAACACTGAAGCTTTCTTT. Translated, it gives CASRTQGTMNTEAFF. The rearrangement uses TRBV6-1 and TRBJ1-1; D possibly corresponds to TRBD1 (6 bases). Germline-derived CDR1 and CDR2 are MNHNS and SASEGT. The CDR3 sequence is 15 residues long. V shed 6 bases and J shed 0 bases, with 14 bases lying between them.

CDR3 sequence (DNA): TGTGCCAGTAGTACCCTAGCGGGAGGGCCCTCCGAGCAGTACTTC. As protein: CASSTLAGGPSEQYF. The V call is TRBV19, the J call TRBJ2-7; TRBD2 aligns across 12 bases. The CDR3 totals 15 residues. V gave up 4 bases and J gave up 6 bases; unmatched junction bases: 7. Germline CDR1 and CDR2: LNHDA and SQIVND (reference sequence).

J is TRBJ2-5 and V is TRBV12-2; the table's D call of TRBD1 was not tested on the DNA. TRBV12-2 is assigned pseudogene status. The CDR3 has 18 amino acids. The CDR3 DNA is TGTGCAAGTCGCTTAGCGCATTTAGGAGGGGACAGGGGTGAGACCCAGTACTTC. The encoded protein is CASRLAHLGGDRGETQYF.

J is TRBJ2-7 and V is TRBV28, with 7 bases that match TRBD2. In germline, CDR1 is MDHEN, CDR2 SYDVKM. Losses at the gene ends were 5 bases for V and 2 bases for J; bases not matched to a gene: 6. The CDR3 contains 14 residues. As DNA, the CDR3 is TGTGCCAGCAGTAAGGGACTACCAACCTACGAGCAGTACTTC. It translates to CASSKGLPTYEQYF.

This chain links TRBV6-5 with TRBJ2-7, with D possibly TRBD2 on 5 matching bases. CDR1 MNHEY and CDR2 SVGAGI come from the germline V gene. Trimming pared 2 bases from V and 0 bases from J, leaving 8 bases between. This CDR3 comprises 14 residues. The CDR3: CASSYLASSYEQYF. As DNA, the CDR3 is TGTGCCAGCAGTTACCTAGCCAGCTCCTACGAGCAGTACTTC.

This chain joins TRBV7-9 and TRBJ2-7; a possible D gene is TRBD1 (6 bases). CDR1 is SEHNR and CDR2 is FQNEAQ in the germline V gene (reference sequence). The CDR3 is made up of 14 amino acids. V was shortened by 1 base and J by 3 bases, with 10 bases between the two germline ends. CDR3 DNA: TGTGCCAGCAGCTTAGGGACAGCCGACTACGAGCAGTACTTC. The encoded protein is CASSLGTADYEQYF. Together with reference TRBV7-9 and TRBJ2-7, the CDR3 gives the full variable domain: DTGVSQNPRHKITKRGQNVTFRCDPISEHNRLYWYRQTLGQGPEFLTYFQNEAQLEKSRLLSDRFSAERPKGSFSTLEIQRTEQGDSAMYLCASSLGTADYEQYFGPGTRLTVT.

The V call is TRBV4-1, the J call TRBJ1-3, with D uncertain. The CDR3 consists of 17 residues. The V and J ends lost 2 bases and 0 bases respectively, with 14 bases between them. CDR1 MGHRA and CDR2 YSYEKL come from the germline V gene. Here the CDR3 reads CASSQIDLGFSGNTIYF. CDR3 nucleotide sequence: TGCGCCAGCAGCCAAATAGATTTGGGCTTCTCTGGAAACACCATATATTTT.

The V and J genes are TRBV7-9 and TRBJ2-2; the match to TRBD2 covers 7 bases. Germline-derived CDR1 and CDR2 are SEHNR and FQNEAQ (reference sequence). V gave up 6 bases and J gave up 5 bases; unmatched junction bases: 0. This CDR3 spans 12 amino acids. DNA of the CDR3: TGTGCCAGCAGGGGGGGGACCGGGGAGCTGTTTTTT. The encoded protein is CASRGGTGELFF.

The chain carries TRBV9 and TRBJ2-1, with 7 bases fitting TRBD1. In germline, CDR1 is SGDLS, CDR2 YYNGEE. J gave up 8 bases and V 2 bases, and 16 bases lay outside the gene matches. The CDR3 loop spans 17 amino acids. The CDR3 is CASSVHSGQSSWDEQFF. CDR3 sequence (DNA): TGTGCCAGCAGCGTCCACTCGGGACAGTCGAGTTGGGATGAGCAGTTCTTC.

The chain links TRBV5-1 to TRBJ2-3, with D possibly matching TRBD1 (5 bases). V was trimmed by 2 bases and J by 4 bases, leaving 8 bases between them. This CDR3 is 13 amino acids long. Germline CDR1 reads SGHRS; CDR2 reads YFSETQ. The CDR3 here is CASSLRGADTQYF. The CDR3, as DNA: TGCGCCAGCAGCTTAAGGGGCGCAGATACGCAGTATTTT.

The table lists this clone with a count of one. The chain is built from TRBV28 and TRBJ2-7; TRBD1 agrees at 9 bases. Germline assignment: CDR1 MDHEN and CDR2 SYDVKM. V shed 5 bases, J shed 1 base, and the junction held 9 bases outside the gene matches. This CDR3 has 16 residues. Here the CDR3 reads CASSPNDRGLSYEQYF. DNA of the CDR3: TGTGCCAGCAGTCCAAACGACAGGGGGTTATCCTACGAGCAGTACTTC.

V and J are TRBV27 and TRBJ2-7; 14 bases agree with TRBD2. CDR1 MNHEY and CDR2 SMNVEV come from the germline V gene (reference sequence). The V gene end was trimmed by 6 bases and the J gene end by 5 bases; junction bases not matched to a gene: 3. CDR3 length equals 14 residues. The chain's CDR3 is CASRGTSGSHEQYF. The CDR3, as DNA: TGTGCCAGCAGGGGGACTAGCGGGAGCCACGAGCAGTACTTC.

This clone turned up a few times. The rearrangement joins TRBV6-5 to TRBJ1-2, with 9 bases lining up with TRBD1. Germline-derived CDR1 and CDR2 are MNHEY and SVGAGI. Trimming cost V 6 bases and J 7 bases; bases outside gene matches: 6. The CDR3 runs to 13 residues. The CDR3 loop reads CASRRGQGGGYTF. CDR3 bases: TGTGCCAGCAGAAGGGGACAGGGTGGTGGCTACACCTTC.

V usage is TRBV6-5 and J usage is TRBJ1-5; D gene uncertain. The CDR3 contains 15 residues. Trimming removed 6 bases from V and 0 bases from J, with 12 bases in between. Per the germline V gene, CDR1 is MNHEY and CDR2 is SVGAGI. The CDR3 bases are TGTGCCAGCAGGCCCACACAGATTAGCAATCAGCCCCAGCATTTT. It translates to CASRPTQISNQPQHF.